This T cell receptor beta chain comes out of a study of cytomegalovirus exposure and HLA in healthy donors. Across the whole study: The same platform was used for the 90 to 150 validation repertoires as for the approximately 730 first-cohort repertoires, as reported in a later analysis.

Regarding the study as a whole: First-cohort TCR clusters tended to co-occur in the roughly 120 validation repertoires, a later analysis found. Most TCRs appeared rarely, but some public TCRs recurred in many donors.

The CDR3 consists of 15 residues. Germline CDR1 MNHEY, CDR2 SVGAGI. V was trimmed by 2 bases and J by 6 bases, leaving 13 bases between them. Points on this clone: Its specificity is unknown.

Profiled with immunoSEQ multiplex PCR; TCRdb holds only in-frame clones, not every one. This sample has more than 110,000 clones, with almost 85% found just once. The sequenced sample was PBMCs. The chain combines TRBV6-5 with TRBJ2-2; perhaps TRBD2 as D (5 bases). The clonotype originates from a woman aged 25 to 39 in good health and CMV-seronegative. The CDR3 sequence is CASSYQIGVPGELFF. The CDR3 DNA sequence: TGTGCCAGCAGTTACCAAATCGGGGTGCCCGGGGAGCTGTTTTTT.